This TCR beta chain was retrieved from a study of cytomegalovirus exposure and HLA in healthy donors (TCRdb year 2017). With respect to the entire study: An earlier analysis of a few hundred of the donors reported over 250 Gb of sequence data and 100 million to 120 million unique TCR beta sequences obtained from some 170 million T cells. A later genetic analysis took genome-wide SNP genotypes for about 55% of the 666 donors and used that subset as a discovery cohort. Among the roughly 430 genotyped donors, approximately 76% belonged to the genetic ancestry cluster associated with self-reported Caucasian donors. To predict cytomegalovirus infection status, the study brought together high-throughput TCR immunosequencing, statistical association of individual TCRs with disease status, and machine learning. A separate validation cohort of about 110 different subjects was used in addition to the roughly 640-subject first cohort. Donor age, sex, ethnicity and CMV serostatus were collected together with the repertoire data. In the later analysis, no new phenotypic data were used to find candidate immune exposures; instead, reliance was placed on TCR beta sequences and their occurrence across donors. HLA typing included class I and class II loci at four-digit resolution. An earlier analysis of approximately 580 of the donors used high-throughput TCR beta sequencing to judge whether each TCR beta V gene segment behaved as functional or pseudogenic. About 320 gigabases of sequencing data and approximately 85 million unique TCR sequences were included in an early release covering about 700 HLA-typed donors. Every discovery cohort repertoire had been produced on one sequencing platform. To study patterns of TCR occurrence, a later analysis re-analyzed previously published TCR beta repertoires from just over 650 donors and added high-resolution HLA genotyping. The number of donors typed differed by locus, with 629-630 for A, B, C, DRB1 and DQB1, 522 for DQA1, 600 to 610 for DPA1, and some 440 for DPB1. Five DR-DQ haplotypes were treated as single units for association and clustering because of strong linkage in the cohort. The T cell repertoires of 666 subjects were profiled by immunosequencing and related to cytomegalovirus serostatus. The study was designed to test whether signatures of past pathogen exposure could be identified by cataloging public T cell receptors. Among 300 to 500 genotyped donors of the cohort, an average of around 250,000 unique TCR beta nucleotide sequences was sequenced per donor, of which roughly 17% were non-productive.

Turning to this clone: It has no known antigen specificity.

Preparation of the library involved the immunoSEQ multiplex PCR assay. A mixture of 60 forward primers for TCR Vbeta segments and 13 reverse primers for TCR Jbeta segments was used in the multiplex PCR. A multiplex PCR assay on genomic DNA amplified the CDR3 region of rearranged TCR beta genes. The amplified TCR beta libraries were sequenced on the Illumina HiSeq System as 87-base-pair reads. For the original study's pipeline: A later analysis counted some 74 million unique TCR beta chains across the 550 to 750 repertoires, and roughly 9.9 million of these chains were shared by at least two donors. A nearest-neighbor algorithm error-corrected the raw reads and collapsed the reads into unique sequences, merging closely related sequences to remove PCR and sequencing errors. V, D and J gene segments were assigned by aligning CDR3 sequences to IMGT reference sequences. For a sequence to be retained, a match of at least six nucleotides to both a V gene segment and a J gene segment was required. Rearrangements were called productive when the CDR3 lacked stop codons and stayed in frame with V and J; all others were non-productive. Following IMGT convention, CDR3 was defined as the stretch from the second conserved V-encoded cysteine up to the conserved J-encoded phenylalanine. In an earlier analysis of around 600 of the donors, sequences lacking an unambiguous match to a single V gene segment were excluded. In an earlier analysis of 450 to 750 of the donors, a V segment was called functional when productive rearrangements were above 56.7%, and segregating when the standard deviation between donors exceeded 5%. To diagnose cytomegalovirus status from the catalog of TCR beta chain sequences, a statistical classification framework was built. In a later analysis, TCR nucleotide sequences were compared against IMGT/GENE-DB human TR gene sequences so that V and J genes could be assigned. A later analysis assigned CDR3 sequences and most-parsimonious VDJ recombination scenarios with the TCRdist pipeline. In a later analysis, each TCR beta chain was defined by its CDR3 amino acid sequence together with its V-gene family, and reads lacking a unique V-gene family were excluded. As a way to deal with suspected cross-contamination and a sequencing artifact, a later analysis dropped hundreds of nucleotide sequences that were highly shared and had low generation probability. In a later analysis, a clonal expansion index was calculated for each public chain from normalized within-repertoire ranks of inferred template counts. Generation probabilities in a later analysis came from a VDJ recombination model fitted to out-of-frame rearrangements, and those results were checked against IGoR. A later analysis scored TCR-TCR, TCR-HLA and TCR-CMV co-occurrence with hypergeometric tests, applying a repertoire-size bias correction to TCR pairs. False discovery rates were estimated in a later analysis by permuting HLA or CMV assignments 20 times. In a later analysis, co-occurring TCRs were grouped with DBSCAN, and TCRdist sequence similarity was added when clustering was performed within HLA-allele-positive subsets. For co-occurrence clustering, repertoires with fewer than 30,000 or more than 120,000 public chains were excluded, along with about five repertoires with anomalous nucleotide sharing. The immuneACCESS repertoire file appears here via TCRdb, limited to in-frame rearrangements. These files lack a portion of the clones; in checked studies, under half of the deficit traces to unresolved V genes, and the cause of the others is not known. The DNA gave D and trimming, while V, J and clone size come from that table. The table of this sample itemizes about 83,000 clones. The top ten hold 3.8% of the sample.

Measured from the cysteine to the phenylalanine, the CDR3 is 13 residues long. Only the CDR3 region is kept as DNA, spanning 39 bases read in frame from base 1. Trimming removed 5 bases from V and 3 bases from J, leaving 11 bases between the germline ends. Based on the germline V gene, the CDR1 and CDR2 sequences are SNHLY and FYNNEI. In total, approximately 700 healthy bone marrow donors made up the cohort. At the time of sampling, every cohort member was nominally healthy, though immune exposures that went unrecorded were likely present. The donor tested CMV seropositive, placing the donor among the approximately 310 seropositive members of the cohort. A peripheral blood sample was collected from each donor, and TCR beta sequencing was performed on peripheral blood mononuclear cells. The Qiagen DNeasy Blood Extraction Kit was used to extract genomic DNA from the blood cell samples. Results and caveats for the whole study, not just this receptor: When HLA alleles, especially DR and DQ, strongly co-occurred, TCR associations were difficult to assign to individual alleles. According to a later analysis, TCR association rates differed among HLA loci, with DRB1 alleles showing the most associated TCRs and HLA-C alleles showing the fewest. Linkage disequilibrium might explain the correlated functional status among segregating V segments, but an unknown experimental factor could not be ruled out. This cohort had only TCR beta chains sequenced, and the lack of alpha or paired-chain data limited which features could be detected. A later genetic analysis reported fewer N-insertions in productive TCRs among donors in an Asian-associated ancestry cluster than the roughly 690-donor mean. According to the authors, the approach could potentially be generalized to other disease states and immunological phenotypes. The classifier was reported to diagnose cytomegalovirus status with high specificity and sensitivity in both the original cohort and the validation cohort. Because HLA typing was missing for some donors at each locus, association tests included only the typed subset. In the study, approximately 160 TCR beta chains were listed as associated with cytomegalovirus. Because the 87-base-pair reads could not distinguish some IMGT-functional V segments, including TRBV6-2 and TRBV6-3, those segments were excluded. Most TCR sequences were observed very rarely across donors, whereas some public TCRs were present in many individuals. Because counts were too low, roughly 16 rarely observed V segments, including chromosome 9 orphons, were left out of the earlier analysis of 500 to 650 of the donors. Sequencing depth was assumed to be roughly uniform across donors in the presence/absence analyses, though that assumption may not hold. A later analysis found that most CMV-associated TCR beta chains appeared HLA-restricted, with HLA associations seemingly driven largely by CMV exposure. In a later analysis, around 15,000 TCR beta sequences were associated with specific HLA alleles at a false discovery rate of 0.05. A later analysis found that HLA-associated TCR beta chains were more clonally expanded and had lower generation probabilities than equally common non-associated chains. Several of the top co-occurrence clusters appeared to be linked to parvovirus B19, influenza, CMV and Epstein-Barr virus, according to a later analysis. CMV serostatus was the only immune exposure information available for the cohort. A few of the identified cytomegalovirus-associated TCR beta chains were confirmed in vitro to be specific for cytomegalovirus antigens. An association between a missense DCLRE1C variant and V-gene and J-gene trimming of TCR beta chains was found in a later genetic analysis and replicated in an independent cohort. An earlier analysis of approximately 570 of the donors showed that most TCR beta V segments appeared in productive rearrangements either about 87% or about 30% of the time, which broadly matched IMGT annotations. A further reported finding was that TCR beta sequences accurately predicted the HLA-A and HLA-B alleles for most subjects in the first cohort. A cluster of highly shared sequence variants was judged likely to be a technical artifact of the sequencing pipeline.

The V gene is TRBV2 and the J gene is TRBJ2-7; the D gene is unclear. This receptor was obtained from a man between 18 and 29 years old in good health and CMV-seropositive. Specimen: PBMCs. The CDR3 region: CASSLTVSYEQYF. The nucleotides are TGTGCCAGCAGTCTAACCGTTAGCTACGAGCAGTACTTC.